The source of this T cell receptor beta chain is a study of blood T cell repertoires in COVID-19. Study overall: There were acute and convalescent COVID-19 samples, and they came from the United States, Italy and Spain. Nucleic acid was either cDNA or gDNA, and it came from T cells, B-cell-depleted T cells, or PBMCs.

In the authors' methods: Nucleated cell number was recorded as an estimate derived from reference gene primer amplification. The repertoire was sequenced with immunoSEQ multiplex PCR; TCRdb's copy has only in-frame clones and lacks some. The DNA gave D and trimming, while V, J and clone size come from that table. The repertoire holds 290,000 or so clones, with 75% to 85% as singletons. The germline V gene encodes CDR1 SGHNT and CDR2 YYREEE (reference sequence). The CDR3 extends over 13 amino acids. Trimming took 4 bases from V and 8 from J, leaving 12 bases between them. The chain employs TRBV5-4 and TRBJ1-4, with D perhaps TRBD1 (5 bases). The sequenced sample was peripheral blood. This sequence was found in a man aged 50 to 59 with active or convalescent COVID-19. CDR3 in DNA: TGTGCCAGCAGCCAGAACGGGGGAGAAAAACTGTTTTTT. Translating gives CASSQNGGEKLFF.